These T cell receptor beta chains were read from a single sample in a study of somatic mutations in cytotoxic T cells in rheumatoid arthritis. Libraries were prepared by immunoSEQ multiplex PCR; TCRdb keeps only in-frame clonotypes and omits some of them. The profile shows about 26,000 clones, over 80% of them singletons. The sequenced material came from CD8+ T cells sorted from blood. These receptors all stem from a man aged 45-65 years in good health. The CDR3 runs from the conserved cysteine through the conserved F or W. The D gene is left open where the match is weak. Clone size is given for some rows only: seen once, a few or many times, or a class if the clone is expanded.

J | V | size | D | length | DNA | CDR3
TRBJ1-1 | TRBV6-5 | - | - | 13 | TGTGCCAGCAGTTACTCGAGTAACACTGAAGCTTTCTTT | CASSYSSNTEAFF
TRBJ2-7 | TRBV5-1 | - | TRBD1 | 15 | TGCGCCAGCAGCTTGCGGGGACAGGGTGCCTACGAGCAGTACTTC | CASSLRGQGAYEQYF
TRBJ1-2 | TRBV27 | - | - | 13 | TGTGCCAGCAGTTTATCGGGGTTCTATGGCTACACCTTC | CASSLSGFYGYTF
TRBJ1-4 | TRBV2 | once | - | 14 | TGTGCCACCCTTCGGACAGCAAGCAATGAAAAACTGTTTTTT | CATLRTASNEKLFF
TRBJ2-7 | TRBV6-5 | - | - | 14 | TGTGCCAGCACCAAGGGGGTACTATCCTACGAGCAGTACTTC | CASTKGVLSYEQYF
TRBJ1-1 | TRBV19 | - | - | 13 | TGTGCCAGTCTACCGGTCCCAGGGGCTGAAGCTTTCTTT | CASLPVPGAEAFF
TRBJ2-5 | TRBV5-4 | - | - | 13 | TGTGCCAGCAGCTTGGAGGGTTTGGAGACCCAGTACTTC | CASSLEGLETQYF
TRBJ1-2 | TRBV7-9 | - | - | 14 | TGTGCCAGCAGCTTAGGAGGCAGGGTTGAAGGCTACACCTTC | CASSLGGRVEGYTF
TRBJ2-3 | TRBV13 | - | - | 15 | TGTGCCAGCAGCTCCTGGGGCAGCCTTACAGATACGCAGTATTTT | CASSSWGSLTDTQYF
TRBJ2-1 | TRBV5-1 | - | - | 14 | TGCGCCAGCACCAGTCTGGGAGATCGCAATGAGCAGTTCTTC | CASTSLGDRNEQFF
TRBJ2-1 | TRBV5-1 | - | - | 16 | TGCGCCAGCAGCTGGGACTTGACCGGATTCCGGGGTGAGCAGTTCTTC | CASSWDLTGFRGEQFF
TRBJ2-7 | TRBV11-2 | - | TRBD2 | 15 | TGTGCCAGCAAAACTCTAGCTAGCGGGAGTGTCGAGCAGTACTTC | CASKTLASGSVEQYF
TRBJ1-4 | TRBV4-1 | - | - | 14 | TGCGCCAGCAGCCCAGTTTCAACTAATGAAAAACTGTTTTTT | CASSPVSTNEKLFF
TRBJ1-3 | TRBV30 | - | - | 16 | TGTGCCTGGAGCATTCTAATCAGCACCTCTGGAAACACCATATATTTT | CAWSILISTSGNTIYF
TRBJ1-1 | TRBV10-3 | - | - | 14 | TGTGCCATCAGGGAAACCGGACACGTAAATGAAGCTTTCTTT | CAIRETGHVNEAFF
TRBJ2-7 | TRBV5-8 | once | - | 15 | TGTGCCAGCAGCTTGGCCGGGGGTCCATCCTACGAGCAGTACTTC | CASSLAGGPSYEQYF
TRBJ2-1 | TRBV5-5 | - | - | 17 | TGTGCCAGCAGCTTTAGGTCCAGGTCAAGCTCCTACAATGAGCAGTTCTTC | CASSFRSRSSSYNEQFF
TRBJ1-5 | TRBV9 | - | TRBD1 | 14 | TGTGCCAGCAGCGGACAGGGTAGCAATCAGCCCCAGCATTTT | CASSGQGSNQPQHF
TRBJ2-3 | TRBV10-2 | - | TRBD2 | 17 | TGCGCCAGCATCGGGGCGGGCGGGAGCTCTTACACAGATACGCAGTATTTT | CASIGAGGSSYTDTQYF
TRBJ2-7 | TRBV19 | - | - | 16 | TGTGCCAGTAGTATCATATCCCCAGCAGAATATTACGAGCAGTACTTC | CASSIISPAEYYEQYF
TRBJ2-7 | TRBV2 | few | TRBD2 | 13 | TGTGCCAGCGCTACGGGGGGCTCCTACGAGCAGTACTTC | CASATGGSYEQYF
TRBJ2-7 | TRBV18 | - | TRBD1 | 14 | TGTGCCAGCTCGGGAGACAGGGCTGGATACGAGCAGTACTTC | CASSGDRAGYEQYF
TRBJ2-7 | TRBV11-2 | - | TRBD2 | 14 | TGTGCCAGCAGCCCATCCGGGGGGGGTTACGAGCAGTACTTC | CASSPSGGGYEQYF
TRBJ2-7 | TRBV6-6 | - | - | 11 | TGTGCCAGCAGCTTGACCTACGAGCAGTACTTC | CASSLTYEQYF
TRBJ2-7 | TRBV7-9 | - | TRBD2 | 17 | TGTGCCAGCAGCTTAGGGCTAGCGGGAGCCTTAGCCTACGAGCAGTACTTC | CASSLGLAGALAYEQYF
TRBJ2-7 | TRBV5-6 | - | - | 15 | TGTGCCAGCAGCTTGGGGGGGGCCTTCTCCTACGAGCAGTACTTC | CASSLGGAFSYEQYF
TRBJ2-5 | TRBV5-3 | - | - | 15 | TGTGCCAGAATCCCCCGGGGAAGCCAAATAGAGACCCAGTACTTC | CARIPRGSQIETQYF
TRBJ2-1 | TRBV19 | - | - | 13 | TGTGCCAGTAGCTTCCGTCTCGGCGATGAGCAGTTCTTC | CASSFRLGDEQFF
TRBJ2-1 | TRBV27 | - | - | 14 | TGTGCCAGCAGTTTCCCAGGCTCCTACAATGAGCAGTTCTTC | CASSFPGSYNEQFF
TRBJ2-1 | TRBV9 | - | - | 13 | TGTGCCAGCAGCGTACGTCACCGGAATGAGCAGTTCTTC | CASSVRHRNEQFF
TRBJ2-1 | TRBV9 | few | - | 15 | TGTGCCAGCAGCCTGCGGGACGGCGAATACAATGAGCAGTTCTTC | CASSLRDGEYNEQFF
TRBJ2-5 | TRBV9 | - | TRBD2 | 15 | TGTGCCAGCAGCGTAGAAAGGGAGGGTTTGTTGGGCCAGTACTTC | CASSVEREGLLGQYF
TRBJ2-7 | TRBV5-1 | once | TRBD2 | 15 | TGCGCCAGCTCTCCGGGACTAGCGGGTCTCTACGAGCAGTACTTC | CASSPGLAGLYEQYF
TRBJ2-7 | TRBV27 | - | TRBD2 | 15 | TGTGCCAGCAGTCCCAGACTAGCGGCCTTCTACGAGCAGTACTTC | CASSPRLAAFYEQYF
TRBJ1-2 | TRBV2 | - | - | 10 | TGTGCCACCCGGGGGGATGGCTACACCTTC | CATRGDGYTF
TRBJ2-7 | TRBV12-5 | - | - | 15 | TGTGCTAGTGGTTTGCCTCGTTACGAGACCTACGAGCAGTACTTC | CASGLPRYETYEQYF
TRBJ2-2 | TRBV7-9 | - | TRBD1 | 17 | TGTGCCAGCAGCTCCCGGACAGGGATTGGTGACACCGGGGAGCTGTTTTTT | CASSSRTGIGDTGELFF
TRBJ2-7 | TRBV6-6 | - | TRBD1 | 15 | TGTGCCAGCAGCATCGGACAGGGGGCTTTCTACGAGCAGTACTTC | CASSIGQGAFYEQYF
TRBJ1-2 | TRBV29-1 | - | - | 15 | TGCAGCGTTGAGTTTGGGACGGTTCCCAGGAGGGGCTACACCTTC | CSVEFGTVPRRGYTF
TRBJ2-3 | TRBV6-5 | - | - | 13 | TGTGCCAGCGGGGGAAGGGCTGGGGATACGCAGTATTTT | CASGGRAGDTQYF
TRBJ1-2 | TRBV29-1 | once | - | 11 | TGCAGCGTTGAAGGCTTAGGAGGGCACACCTTC | CSVEGLGGHTF
TRBJ1-1 | TRBV5-6 | - | - | 16 | TGTGCCAGCCAGCAAGTATATCAGGGCGAGAACACTGAAGCTTTCTTT | CASQQVYQGENTEAFF
TRBJ2-6 | TRBV7-6 | - | - | 17 | TGTGCCAGCAGCTTGGGGGGCAGCGGCTCTGGGGCCAACGTCCTGACTTTC | CASSLGGSGSGANVLTF
TRBJ2-1 | TRBV5-4 | - | TRBD2 | 15 | TGTGCCAGCAGCACGGGACTAGCCCGGTTCGATGAGCAGTTCTTC | CASSTGLARFDEQFF
TRBJ2-5 | TRBV5-5 | - | - | 14 | TGTGCCAGCAGCTTGTCCCAGGGTTCAGAGACCCAGTACTTC | CASSLSQGSETQYF
TRBJ2-1 | TRBV2 | - | - | 12 | TGTGCCAGCCGCGGCACAACCAATGAGCAGTTCTTC | CASRGTTNEQFF
TRBJ2-7 | TRBV10-3 | - | TRBD2 | 17 | TGTGCCATCAGTGAATCGACTAGCGGGATAGGACCCTACGAGCAGTACTTC | CAISESTSGIGPYEQYF
TRBJ2-7 | TRBV7-2 | - | - | 14 | TGTGCCAGCAGCTTGGGGACCAGTCTCTACGAGCAGTACTTC | CASSLGTSLYEQYF
TRBJ2-1 | TRBV7-9 | - | - | 13 | TGTGCCAGCAGCTTAGCGACTAGCAATGAGCAGTTCTTC | CASSLATSNEQFF
TRBJ1-1 | TRBV6-5 | - | TRBD1 | 15 | TGTGCCAGCAGCAAACGCCGGACAGGGGCCACTGAAGCTTTCTTT | CASSKRRTGATEAFF
TRBJ2-1 | TRBV10-3 | - | - | 13 | TGTGCCATCAGTGAGAACGGAGGGGAGGAGCAGTTCTTC | CAISENGGEEQFF
TRBJ2-7 | TRBV5-1 | - | - | 16 | TGCGCCAGCAGCTTGGACGCGGACACTGTCTCCTACGAGCAGTACTTC | CASSLDADTVSYEQYF
TRBJ2-2 | TRBV27 | - | - | 15 | TGTGCCAGCAGTTTGAGGGGGGCGAACACCGGGGAGCTGTTTTTT | CASSLRGANTGELFF
TRBJ2-6 | TRBV28 | - | TRBD1 | 15 | TGTGCCAGCACAGGGGGAGATCGTGGGGCCAACGTCCTGACTTTC | CASTGGDRGANVLTF
TRBJ2-7 | TRBV4-1 | - | - | 13 | TGCGCCAGCAGCCCCGATATTCTCTACGAGCAGTACTTC | CASSPDILYEQYF
TRBJ2-7 | TRBV28 | - | TRBD1 | 15 | TGTGCCAGCAGTTTATATAGGGGGCTGACCTACGAGCAGTACTTC | CASSLYRGLTYEQYF
TRBJ2-1 | TRBV6-1 | - | - | 15 | TGTGCCAGCAGTGAAGCGGGAGGTTCCTACAATGAGCAGTTCTTC | CASSEAGGSYNEQFF
TRBJ1-2 | TRBV10-3 | - | - | 13 | TGTGCCATCAGTAGGGGGGATGGCTATGGCTACACCTTC | CAISRGDGYGYTF